Listed here are 28 T cell receptor beta chains from one sample, sequenced in a study of blood T cell repertoires in COVID-19. Clones were sequenced by immunoSEQ multiplex PCR, and TCRdb holds only the in-frame ones, with some missing. The sample contains some 41,000 clones, around nine tenths of which appear only once. Sequencing was performed on peripheral blood. The receptors were sampled from a human donor in a cohort sampled during active COVID-19.

The CDR3 region is CASSNRVDTEAFF. Written as DNA, the CDR3 is TGTGCCAGTAGTAACAGGGTGGACACTGAAGCTTTCTTT. The chain joins TRBV19 to TRBJ1-1; D may be TRBD1 (6 bases). V was cut by 4 bases and J by 3 bases, with 9 bases left in between. Germline V gene lookup returns CDR1 LNHDA and CDR2 SQIVND (reference sequence). The CDR3 has 13 residues.

V is TRBV11-2 and J is TRBJ2-3; D may be TRBD2 (5 bases). There are 13 residues in the CDR3. Trimming took 1 base from V and 6 from J, leaving 8 bases between them. Germline assignment: CDR1 SGHAT and CDR2 FQNNGV. The CDR3 sequence is CASSLAGTDTQYF. CDR3 sequence (DNA): TGTGCCAGCAGCTTAGCGGGAACCGATACGCAGTATTTT. Together with reference TRBV11-2 and TRBJ2-3, the CDR3 gives the full variable domain: EAGVAQSPRYKIIEKRQSVAFWCNPISGHATLYWYQQILGQGPKLLIQFQNNGVVDDSQLPKDRFSAERLKGVDSTLKIQPAKLEDSAVYLCASSLAGTDTQYFGPGTRLTVL.

The V call is TRBV12-5, the J call TRBJ2-6, with a weak D call TRBD1 (6 bases). V dropped 4 bases and J dropped 0 bases, with 16 bases sitting between them. Per germline, CDR1 LGHNT and CDR2 FRNRAP. The length of the CDR3 is 18 residues. The CDR3 loop is CASGSTDSFLSGANVLTF. The CDR3 nucleotides read TGTGCTAGTGGTTCCACGGACAGCTTCCTCTCTGGGGCCAACGTCCTGACTTTC.

This clone was seen once. This chain uses TRBV7-2 with TRBJ1-5; D uncertain. V gave up 1 base and J gave up 5 bases, with 12 bases separating them. This CDR3 has 15 amino acids. Germline-derived CDR1 and CDR2 are SGHTA and FQGNSA. CDR3 sequence: CASSLDQQTYQPQHF. The CDR3 region has the DNA TGTGCCAGCAGCTTAGATCAACAGACCTATCAGCCCCAGCATTTT.

This chain joins TRBV5-4 and TRBJ1-2, with 8 positions matching TRBD1. CDR1 and CDR2 (germline): SGHNT, YYREEE (reference sequence). V gave up 4 bases and J gave up 5 bases; unmatched junction bases: 13. The CDR3 is 16 amino acids. In DNA form, the CDR3 reads TGTGCCAGCAGCCTCGTATTTTCGACAGGGGTTTATGGCTACACCTTC. Amino acids: CASSLVFSTGVYGYTF.

The CDR3 spells CASSFPAGGGGDTQYF. CDR3 coding DNA: TGTGCCAGCAGCTTTCCTGCGGGGGGTGGGGGAGATACGCAGTATTTT. The rearrangement links TRBV7-9 to TRBJ2-3; 8 nucleotides agree with TRBD2. The CDR3 runs 16 residues. The V gene end was trimmed by 3 bases and the J gene end by 5 bases; junction bases not matched to a gene: 10. CDR1 and CDR2 (germline): SEHNR, FQNEAQ (reference sequence). The complete variable domain, with remaining parts taken from reference TRBV7-9 and TRBJ2-3, reads DTGVSQNPRHKITKRGQNVTFRCDPISEHNRLYWYRQTLGQGPEFLTYFQNEAQLEKSRLLSDRFSAERPKGSFSTLEIQRTEQGDSAMYLCASSFPAGGGGDTQYFGPGTRLTVL.

Judged by abundance, this clone is medium-sized (0.01 to 0.1%). The rearrangement uses TRBV6-2 or TRBV6-3 and TRBJ2-1; D gene uncertain. With 2 bases removed from V and 8 bases from J, the gap between germline ends came to 13 bases. CDR1 and CDR2 from the germline V gene are MNHEY and SVGEGT. CDR3 size: 14 residues. The DNA of the CDR3 is TGTGCCAGCAGTTACCCTAACACAGTGGATGAGCAGTTCTTC. Translated: CASSYPNTVDEQFF.

The chain has TRBV19 and TRBJ2-7; maybe TRBD2 (6 bases). CDR1 is LNHDA and CDR2 is SQIVND in the germline V gene (reference sequence). The CDR3 extends over 13 amino acids. V gave up 4 bases and J gave up 3 bases, with 10 bases separating them. CDR3 protein: CASSTGTGYEQYF. CDR3 DNA: TGTGCCAGTAGTACGGGGACTGGCTACGAGCAGTACTTC.

This sequence joins TRBV18 and TRBJ2-5, with TRBD1 matching over 7 bases. The CDR3 extends over 15 amino acids. Trimming at V came to 0 bases and at J to 3 bases, leaving 4 bases not matched to a gene. Germline V gene lookup returns CDR1 KGHSH and CDR2 LQKENI. The CDR3 here is CASSPPSGTEETQYF. DNA for the CDR3: TGTGCCAGCTCACCACCATCTGGGACAGAAGAGACCCAGTACTTC.

The chain joins TRBV27 to TRBJ2-1; TRBD1 might be the D (7 bases). This CDR3 has 13 residues. V was trimmed by 3 bases and J by 9 bases, leaving 12 bases between them. The germline CDR1 and CDR2 sequences are MNHEY and SMNVEV (reference sequence). The CDR3 DNA follows: TGTGCCAGCAGTTTGTACAGGGGAGGTGAGCAGTTCTTC. It encodes CASSLYRGGEQFF.

The sample holds one count of this clone. The chain carries TRBV7-8 and TRBJ2-7; 8 positions match TRBD1. The CDR3 contains 16 residues. V lost 5 bases to trimming and J lost 2 bases; unmatched junction nucleotides: 11. In germline, CDR1 is SGHVS, CDR2 FQNEAQ. CDR3 sequence (DNA): TGTGCCAGCAGCGCCCGGTTCGGACAGGGAACCTACGAGCAGTACTTC. Protein: CASSARFGQGTYEQYF.

This clone was seen a single time. This chain joins TRBV5-5 and TRBJ2-1; 13 bases line up with TRBD2. Germline V gives CDR1 SGHKS, CDR2 YYEKEE (reference sequence). CDR3 size: 14 residues. The junction had 2 bases not matched to a gene; V was cut back by 1 base and J by 10 bases. CDR3 region: CASSLQLAGGEQFF. Here the CDR3 DNA reads TGTGCCAGCAGCTTGCAACTAGCGGGAGGGGAGCAGTTCTTC.

The chain carries TRBV30 and TRBJ2-5, with 10 bases identical to TRBD2. With 4 bases clipped from V and 5 bases from J, the junction kept 4 bases outside the gene matches. Germline V lookup: CDR1 GTSNPN, CDR2 SVGIG (reference sequence). This CDR3 comprises 13 residues. The CDR3 loop reads CAWMGLARETQYF. CDR3 sequence (DNA): TGTGCCTGGATGGGACTAGCGAGGGAGACCCAGTACTTC.

The chain has TRBV27 and TRBJ2-2, with 16 bases aligning to TRBD2. Germline V CDR1 and CDR2: MNHEY, SMNVEV (reference sequence). The CDR3 is 18 residues long. V gave up 3 bases and J gave up 5 bases; unmatched junction bases: 6. The CDR3 sequence: CASSFGTSGGAFTGELFF. Written as DNA, the CDR3 is TGTGCCAGCAGTTTTGGGACTAGCGGGGGGGCGTTTACCGGGGAGCTGTTTTTT.

The V and J genes are TRBV6-1 and TRBJ2-3; 10 bases match TRBD2. The V gene's germline CDR1 is MNHNS and CDR2 SASEGT. Trimming cost V 4 bases and J 2 bases; bases outside gene matches: 6. CDR3 length: 16 amino acids. As DNA, the CDR3 is TGTGCCAGCAGTGGCTTCAGCGGGAGGGACACAGATACGCAGTATTTT. It specifies CASSGFSGRDTDTQYF.

This chain links TRBV7-8 with TRBJ1-1; maybe TRBD1 (5 bases). Trimming took 9 bases from V and 3 from J, leaving 20 bases between them. The CDR3 totals 15 residues. Germline V gene lookup returns CDR1 SGHVS and CDR2 FQNEAQ. CDR3 region: CASTVAGVRDTEAFF. The CDR3 DNA follows: TGTGCCAGTACCGTGGCGGGGGTCCGGGACACTGAAGCTTTCTTT.

This clone was recorded only once. The J gene is TRBJ2-7, the V gene TRBV6-2 or TRBV6-3, with D possibly TRBD1 on 6 matching bases. Germline V lookup: CDR1 MNHEY, CDR2 SVGEGT. Trimming took 0 bases from V and 0 from J, leaving 12 bases between them. This CDR3 comprises 16 residues. In DNA form, the CDR3 reads TGTGCCAGCAGTTACTCGAATAGGACAGCCTCCTACGAGCAGTACTTC. Translating gives CASSYSNRTASYEQYF.

V usage is TRBV30 and J usage is TRBJ1-1; no reliable D call. CDR3 length equals 14 residues. V was clipped by 4 bases and J by 0 bases, with 12 bases between them. The germline gives CDR1 GTSNPN, CDR2 SVGIG (reference sequence). CDR3 region: CAWNPGGLNTEAFF. The CDR3 bases are TGTGCCTGGAACCCGGGAGGGCTGAACACTGAAGCTTTCTTT.

This chain connects TRBV12-3 or TRBV12-4 to TRBJ2-2; D gene uncertain. This CDR3 has 13 amino acids. V shed 3 bases and J shed 6 bases, with 8 bases lying between them. The DNA of the CDR3 is TGTGCCAGCAGTTTGTGGTCGGCCGGGGAGCTGTTTTTT. This sequence encodes CASSLWSAGELFF.

The V and J genes are TRBV7-2 and TRBJ2-3; no clear D. The CDR3 consists of 14 residues. CDR1 and CDR2 (germline): SGHTA, FQGNSA. Trimming took off 5 bases at V and 1 base at J, with 10 bases between the two ends. CDR3 in amino acids: CASSIRTGTDTQYF. Here the CDR3 DNA reads TGTGCCAGCAGCATCCGAACAGGCACAGATACGCAGTATTTT.

This clone was observed a few times. The gene calls are TRBV28 and TRBJ1-6; D may be TRBD1 (5 bases). Germline CDR1 reads MDHEN; CDR2 reads SYDVKM. This CDR3 has 15 amino acids. Between the trimmed V and J ends, which lost 3 bases and 4 bases, there was a span of 10 bases. The CDR3 DNA is TGTGCCAGCAGTTTCTCGGGGGATTATAATTCACCCCTCCACTTT. Translated: CASSFSGDYNSPLHF.

The chain is built from TRBV4-1 and TRBJ1-1, with D perhaps TRBD1 (5 bases). The V gene's germline CDR1 is MGHRA and CDR2 YSYEKL. The CDR3 extends over 14 amino acids. The ends were cut back, 3 bases at V and 5 bases at J, with 13 bases in the middle. The CDR3 here is CASSHTGTGTEAFF. The CDR3 DNA is TGCGCCAGCAGCCATACCGGGACTGGGACTGAAGCTTTCTTT.

As DNA, the CDR3 is TGTGCCAGCAGCTTAGACGGACTATTCTACGAGCAGTACTTC. Translation gives CASSLDGLFYEQYF. The chain employs TRBV7-9 and TRBJ2-7; D might be TRBD2 (6 bases). V was shortened by 1 base and J by 3 bases, with 10 bases between the two germline ends. This CDR3 has 14 amino acids. Germline V gives CDR1 SEHNR, CDR2 FQNEAQ (reference sequence). Combining the CDR3 with reference TRBV7-9 and TRBJ2-7 gives the whole variable domain DTGVSQNPRHKITKRGQNVTFRCDPISEHNRLYWYRQTLGQGPEFLTYFQNEAQLEKSRLLSDRFSAERPKGSFSTLEIQRTEQGDSAMYLCASSLDGLFYEQYFGPGTRLTVT.

The rearrangement uses TRBV29-1 and TRBJ1-1; D is uncertain. There are 15 residues in the CDR3. Germline values: CDR1 SQVTM, CDR2 ANQGSEA. Trimming took 7 bases from V and 6 from J, leaving 24 bases between them. The CDR3 loop is CSAGVLVKKVAEAFF. CDR3 sequence (DNA): TGCAGCGCCGGGGTCTTGGTTAAGAAGGTAGCTGAAGCTTTCTTT.

V usage is TRBV18 and J usage is TRBJ2-5; D uncertain. Trimming left V 4 bases short and J 5 bases short, with 11 bases between. CDR1 is KGHSH and CDR2 is LQKENI in the germline V gene. The CDR3 length is 13 residues. This CDR3 is CASSQNGDETQYF. In DNA form, the CDR3 reads TGTGCCAGCTCACAAAACGGAGACGAGACCCAGTACTTC. The whole variable domain, remainder taken from reference TRBV18 and TRBJ2-5, is NAGVMQNPRHLVRRRGQEARLRCSPMKGHSHVYWYRQLPEEGLKFMVYLQKENIIDESGMPKERFSAEFPKEGPSILRIQQVVRGDSAAYFCASSQNGDETQYFGPGTRLLVL.

The J gene is TRBJ1-4, the V gene TRBV5-1, with 7 nucleotides matching TRBD1. Germline assignment: CDR1 SGHRS and CDR2 YFSETQ. The CDR3 covers 16 residues. V was pared by 3 bases and J by 3 bases, with 8 bases of the junction left unmatched. In DNA form, the CDR3 reads TGCGCCAGCAGCTCCTCACAGGGGCTTCCTAATGAAAAACTGTTTTTT. Protein sequence: CASSSSQGLPNEKLFF.

The chain couples TRBV27 to TRBJ2-7; D is possibly TRBD2 (6 bases). Trimming removed 6 bases from V and 0 bases from J, with 12 bases in between. Germline values: CDR1 MNHEY, CDR2 SMNVEV (reference sequence). The CDR3 length is 14 residues. The CDR3 is CASSAGKSSYEQYF. The CDR3 bases are TGTGCCAGCAGCGCGGGGAAAAGCTCCTACGAGCAGTACTTC.

CDR3 residues: CAWSLGTGLNQPQHF. CDR3 coding DNA: TGTGCCTGGAGTTTGGGGACAGGGCTCAATCAGCCCCAGCATTTT. J is TRBJ1-5 and V is TRBV30; 9 positions match TRBD1. With V trimmed by 2 bases and J by 3 bases, 5 bases remained unmatched. The CDR3 covers 15 residues. The germline V gene encodes CDR1 GTSNPN and CDR2 SVGIG (reference sequence). Combining the CDR3 with reference TRBV30 and TRBJ1-5 gives the whole variable domain SQTIHQWPATLVQPVGSPLSLECTVEGTSNPNLYWYRQAAGRGLQLLFYSVGIGQISSEVPQNLSASRPQDRQFILSSKKLLLSDSGFYLCAWSLGTGLNQPQHFGDGTRLSIL.